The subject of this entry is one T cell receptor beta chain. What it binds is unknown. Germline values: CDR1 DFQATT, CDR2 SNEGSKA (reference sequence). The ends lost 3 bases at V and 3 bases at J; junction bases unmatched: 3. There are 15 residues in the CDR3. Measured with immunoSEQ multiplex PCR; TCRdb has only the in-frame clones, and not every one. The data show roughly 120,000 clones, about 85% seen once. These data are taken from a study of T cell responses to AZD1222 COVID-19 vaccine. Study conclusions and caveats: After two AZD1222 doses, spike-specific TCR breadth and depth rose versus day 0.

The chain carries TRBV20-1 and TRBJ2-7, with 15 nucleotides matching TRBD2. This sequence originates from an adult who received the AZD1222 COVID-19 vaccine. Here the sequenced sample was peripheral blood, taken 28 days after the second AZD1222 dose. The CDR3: CSASGTSGGIYEQYF. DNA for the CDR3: TGCAGTGCTAGTGGGACTAGCGGGGGGATCTACGAGCAGTACTTC.